Listed below are T cell receptor beta chains from one sample, sequenced in a study of CD8+ T cells in alopecia areata. The table came from immunoSEQ multiplex PCR; TCRdb's copy has only in-frame clones and leaves some out. The top ten hold more than 13% of the sample, which has 150,000 to 200,000 clones, 50% to 65% seen once. The sequenced sample was CD4+ T cells sorted from blood, obtained at week 24, from a patient treated with tofacitinib. These TCRs come from a human donor with alopecia areata. CDR3s include the opening cysteine and the closing phenylalanine or tryptophan. The D gene is left open where the match is weak. Size is omitted from some rows. Given values are once, few, many or a class for expanded clones.

CASRDGGNTDTQYF,TGTGCCAGCAGAGATGGCGGGAACACAGATACGCAGTATTTT,TRBJ2-3,.,TRBV2,.
CASSSPSGSGETQYF,TGTGCCAGCAGCTCGCCCAGTGGTTCAGGGGAGACCCAGTACTTC,TRBJ2-5,.,TRBV11-3,.
CSVGGGGGARDRGYEQYF,TGCAGCGTTGGGGGTGGCGGTGGCGCTAGGGACAGGGGCTACGAGCAGTACTTC,TRBJ2-7,few,TRBV29-1,TRBD1
CASSFSDETQYF,TGCGCCAGCAGCTTCTCGGACGAGACCCAGTACTTC,TRBJ2-5,.,TRBV5-1,.
CASTVGGSDTQYF,TGCGCCAGCACGGTCGGGGGCTCAGATACGCAGTATTTT,TRBJ2-3,.,TRBV5-1,.
CASSPTGQYNEQFF,TGTGCCAGCAGCCCGACGGGACAGTACAATGAGCAGTTCTTC,TRBJ2-1,few,TRBV5-5,TRBD1
CASSVLEGSIQYF,TGTGCCAGCAGTGTCCTAGAGGGGAGCATTCAGTACTTC,TRBJ2-4,once,TRBV25-1,.
CASSFRTGGRTEAFF,TGCGCCAGCAGCTTTAGAACAGGGGGCCGAACTGAAGCTTTCTTT,TRBJ1-1,.,TRBV5-1,TRBD1
CSVDVVRNYGYTF,TGCAGCGTAGATGTAGTCAGGAACTATGGCTACACCTTC,TRBJ1-2,.,TRBV29-1,.
CSVLGTGDGYEQYF,TGCAGCGTTTTAGGGACAGGGGATGGCTACGAGCAGTACTTC,TRBJ2-7,few,TRBV29-1,TRBD1
CASSRDLNQPQHF,TGTGCCAGCAGCCGGGACCTCAATCAGCCCCAGCATTTT,TRBJ1-5,few,TRBV4-2,.
CASQRINQPQHF,TGTGCCAGTCAACGGATCAATCAGCCCCAGCATTTT,TRBJ1-5,.,TRBV19,.
CASSWTGVYEQYF,TGTGCCAGCAGTTGGACAGGCGTCTACGAGCAGTACTTC,TRBJ2-7,.,TRBV2,TRBD1
CSVEQLTGKAFF,TGCAGCGTCGAACAACTTACAGGGAAAGCTTTCTTT,TRBJ1-1,few,TRBV29-1,.
CASSDDGGGNIQYF,TGTGCCAGCAGTGATGATGGTGGGGGGAACATTCAGTACTTC,TRBJ2-4,.,TRBV2,.
CASRTTGEGGYTF,TGCGCCAGCAGGACCACAGGGGAAGGTGGCTACACCTTC,TRBJ1-2,.,TRBV5-1,TRBD1
CASRRGQGEVDEQFF,TGCGCCAGCAGACGAGGACAGGGAGAGGTCGATGAGCAGTTCTTC,TRBJ2-1,.,TRBV5-1,TRBD1
CASRLTGGPGYTF,TGTGCCAGCAGGTTAACAGGGGGTCCTGGCTACACCTTC,TRBJ1-2,.,TRBV6-5,TRBD1
CASSPETGGHEAFF,TGTGCCAGCAGCCCAGAAACAGGGGGCCATGAAGCTTTCTTT,TRBJ1-1,.,TRBV7-9,TRBD1
CASSLQVYEQYF,TGTGCCAGCAGTTTACAGGTCTACGAGCAGTACTTC,TRBJ2-7,few,TRBV28,.
CASSAGLAALNEQFF,TGTGCCAGCAGCGCCGGACTAGCGGCCCTGAATGAGCAGTTCTTC,TRBJ2-1,few,TRBV7-9,TRBD2
CASSLDFPGGHGYTF,TGCGCCAGCAGCTTGGATTTTCCAGGGGGGCATGGCTACACCTTC,TRBJ1-2,.,TRBV5-1,TRBD1